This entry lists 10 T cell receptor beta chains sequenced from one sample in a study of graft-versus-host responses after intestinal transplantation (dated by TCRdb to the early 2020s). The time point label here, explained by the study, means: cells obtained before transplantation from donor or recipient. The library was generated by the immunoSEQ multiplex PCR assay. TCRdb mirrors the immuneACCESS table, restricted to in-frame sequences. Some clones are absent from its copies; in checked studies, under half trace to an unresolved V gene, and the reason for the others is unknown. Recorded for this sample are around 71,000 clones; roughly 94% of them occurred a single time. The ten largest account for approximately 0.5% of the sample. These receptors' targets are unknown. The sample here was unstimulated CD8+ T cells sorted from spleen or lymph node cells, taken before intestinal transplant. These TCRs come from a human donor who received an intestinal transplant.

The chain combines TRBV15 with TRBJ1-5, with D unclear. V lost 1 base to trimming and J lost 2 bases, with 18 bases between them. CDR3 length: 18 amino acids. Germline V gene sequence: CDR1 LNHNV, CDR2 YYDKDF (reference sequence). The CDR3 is CATSRAWVYQRGNQPQHF. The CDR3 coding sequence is TGTGCCACCAGCAGAGCCTGGGTCTACCAGCGAGGCAATCAGCCCCAGCATTTT.

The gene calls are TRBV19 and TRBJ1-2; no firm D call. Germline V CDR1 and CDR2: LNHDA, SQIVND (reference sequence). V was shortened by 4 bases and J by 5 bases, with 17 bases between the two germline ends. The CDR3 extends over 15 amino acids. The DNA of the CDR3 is TGTGCCAGTAGTACGGACGGGGAGGATTGGTATGGCTACACCTTC. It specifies CASSTDGEDWYGYTF.

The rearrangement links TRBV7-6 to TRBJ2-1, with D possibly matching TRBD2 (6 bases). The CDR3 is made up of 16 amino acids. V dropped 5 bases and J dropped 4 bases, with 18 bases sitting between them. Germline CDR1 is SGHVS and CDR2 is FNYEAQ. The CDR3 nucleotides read TGTGCCAGCAGCCAAGAGAGCGGGCGTCAGTACAATGAGCAGTTCTTC. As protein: CASSQESGRQYNEQFF.

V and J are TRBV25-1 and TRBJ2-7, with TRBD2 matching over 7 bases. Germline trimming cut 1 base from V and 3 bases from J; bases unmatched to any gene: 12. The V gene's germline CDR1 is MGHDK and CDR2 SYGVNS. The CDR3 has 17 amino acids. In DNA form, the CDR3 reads TGTGCCAGCAGTGAATCCGGAGAGAGCGGGAACGTCTACGAGCAGTACTTC. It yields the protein CASSESGESGNVYEQYF.

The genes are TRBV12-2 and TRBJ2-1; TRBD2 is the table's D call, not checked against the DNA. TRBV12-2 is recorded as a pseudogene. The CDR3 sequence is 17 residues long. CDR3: CASRLPSPSGSLYEQFF. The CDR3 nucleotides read TGTGCAAGTCGCTTACCCAGCCCTAGCGGGAGTTTGTATGAGCAGTTCTTC.

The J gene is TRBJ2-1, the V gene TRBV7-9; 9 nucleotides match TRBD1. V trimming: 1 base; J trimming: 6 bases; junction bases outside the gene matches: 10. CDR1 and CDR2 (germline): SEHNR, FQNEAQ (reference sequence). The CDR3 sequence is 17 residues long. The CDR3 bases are TGTGCCAGCAGCTTAGGAGGGGGGGACAGGGATTGCAATGAGCAGTTCTTC. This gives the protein CASSLGGGDRDCNEQFF.

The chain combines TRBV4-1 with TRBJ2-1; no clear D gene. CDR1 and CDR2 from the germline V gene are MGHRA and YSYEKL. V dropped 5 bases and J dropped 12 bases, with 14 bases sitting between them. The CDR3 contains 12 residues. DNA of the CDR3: TGCGCCAGCAGCGGGTCCGAGTTTGGGCAGTTCTTC. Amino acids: CASSGSEFGQFF.

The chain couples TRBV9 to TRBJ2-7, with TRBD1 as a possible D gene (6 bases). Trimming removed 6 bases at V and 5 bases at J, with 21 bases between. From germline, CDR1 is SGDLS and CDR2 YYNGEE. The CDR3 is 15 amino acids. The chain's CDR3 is CASTAGGGPQDEQYF. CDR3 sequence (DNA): TGTGCCAGCACCGCAGGTGGGGGCCCCCAGGACGAGCAGTACTTC.

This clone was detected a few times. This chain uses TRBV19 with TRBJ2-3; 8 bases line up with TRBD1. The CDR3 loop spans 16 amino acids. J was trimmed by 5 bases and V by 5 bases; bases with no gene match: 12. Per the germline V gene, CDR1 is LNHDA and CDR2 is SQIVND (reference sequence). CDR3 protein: CASSDYVRDRLDTQYF. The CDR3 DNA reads TGTGCCAGTAGTGACTACGTCCGGGACAGGTTAGATACGCAGTATTTT.

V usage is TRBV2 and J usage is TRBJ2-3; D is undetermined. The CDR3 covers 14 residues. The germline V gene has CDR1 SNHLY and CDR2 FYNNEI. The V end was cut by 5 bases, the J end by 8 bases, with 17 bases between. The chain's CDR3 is CASSLVHHISTQYF. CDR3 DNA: TGTGCCAGCAGTTTGGTCCATCACATTAGTACGCAGTATTTT.